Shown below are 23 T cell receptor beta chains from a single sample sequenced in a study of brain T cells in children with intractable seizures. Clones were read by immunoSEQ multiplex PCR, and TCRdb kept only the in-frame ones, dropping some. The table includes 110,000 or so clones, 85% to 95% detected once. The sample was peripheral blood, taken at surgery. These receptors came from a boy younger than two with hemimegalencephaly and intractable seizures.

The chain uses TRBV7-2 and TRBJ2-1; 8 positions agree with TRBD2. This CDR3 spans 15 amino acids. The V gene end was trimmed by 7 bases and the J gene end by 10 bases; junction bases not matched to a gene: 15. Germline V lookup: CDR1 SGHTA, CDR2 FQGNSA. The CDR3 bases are TGTGCCAGCACCCCCAACGCGATAGCGGGATGGGAGCAGTTCTTC. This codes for CASTPNAIAGWEQFF.

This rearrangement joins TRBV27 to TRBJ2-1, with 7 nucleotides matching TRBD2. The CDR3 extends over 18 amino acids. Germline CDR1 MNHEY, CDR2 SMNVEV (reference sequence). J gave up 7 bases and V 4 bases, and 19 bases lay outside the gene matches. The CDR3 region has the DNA TGTGCCAGCAGTTCGTTATCCGGGACTAAAATTAGGAGGAATGAGCAGTTCTTC. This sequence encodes CASSSLSGTKIRRNEQFF.

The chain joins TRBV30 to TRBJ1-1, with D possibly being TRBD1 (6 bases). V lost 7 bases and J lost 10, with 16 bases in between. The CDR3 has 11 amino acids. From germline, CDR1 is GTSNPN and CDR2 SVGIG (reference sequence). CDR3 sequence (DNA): TGTGCCTCAGAACCAGGGGTTGTAGCTTTCTTT. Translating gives CASEPGVVAFF.

The CDR3 here is CASSLYTGVTGELFF. The CDR3 DNA reads TGTGCCAGCAGTCTTTATACCGGGGTTACCGGGGAGCTGTTTTTT. This chain uses TRBV11-2 with TRBJ2-2; possibly TRBD2 for D (5 bases). The CDR3 extends over 15 amino acids. Trimming shortened V by 6 bases and J by 5 bases, and 16 bases separated the two germline ends. CDR1 and CDR2 from the germline V gene are SGHAT and FQNNGV. Drawing the rest from reference TRBV11-2 and TRBJ2-2, the complete variable domain is EAGVAQSPRYKIIEKRQSVAFWCNPISGHATLYWYQQILGQGPKLLIQFQNNGVVDDSQLPKDRFSAERLKGVDSTLKIQPAKLEDSAVYLCASSLYTGVTGELFFGEGSRLTVL.

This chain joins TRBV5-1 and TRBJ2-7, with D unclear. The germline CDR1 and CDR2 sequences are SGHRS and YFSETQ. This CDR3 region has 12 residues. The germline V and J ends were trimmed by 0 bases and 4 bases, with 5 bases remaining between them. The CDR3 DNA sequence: TGCGCCAGCAGCTTGGATGTGTACGAGCAGTACTTC. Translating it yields CASSLDVYEQYF. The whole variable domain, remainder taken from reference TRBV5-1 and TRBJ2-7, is KAGVTQTPRYLIKTRGQQVTLSCSPISGHRSVSWYQQTPGQGLQFLFEYFSETQRNKGNFPGRFSGRQFSNSRSEMNVSTLELGDSALYLCASSLDVYEQYFGPGTRLTVT.

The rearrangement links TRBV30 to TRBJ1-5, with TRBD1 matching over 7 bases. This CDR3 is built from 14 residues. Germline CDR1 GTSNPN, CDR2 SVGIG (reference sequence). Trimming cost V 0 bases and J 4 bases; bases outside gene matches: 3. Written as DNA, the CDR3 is TGTGCCTGGAGTGTAGGGGGCGTGAATCAGCCCCAGCATTTT. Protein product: CAWSVGGVNQPQHF.

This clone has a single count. The CDR3 DNA follows: TGTGCCAGTAGTGACAGGGCAAACACTGAAGCTTTCTTT. Residues: CASSDRANTEAFF. J is TRBJ1-1 and V is TRBV19, with TRBD1 matching 7 bases. V shed 5 bases, J shed 2 bases, and the junction held 2 bases outside the gene matches. There are 13 residues in the CDR3. Looked up from germline, CDR1 is LNHDA and CDR2 is SQIVND (reference sequence).

The CDR3 protein is CASSPGQGRTEAFF. Written as DNA, the CDR3 is TGCGCCAGCAGCCCGGGACAGGGAAGGACTGAAGCTTTCTTT. The rearrangement joins TRBV5-1 to TRBJ1-1, with 9 bases that match TRBD1. This CDR3 has 14 residues. With V trimmed by 4 bases and J by 5 bases, 6 bases remained unmatched. Germline V gene lookup returns CDR1 SGHRS and CDR2 YFSETQ.

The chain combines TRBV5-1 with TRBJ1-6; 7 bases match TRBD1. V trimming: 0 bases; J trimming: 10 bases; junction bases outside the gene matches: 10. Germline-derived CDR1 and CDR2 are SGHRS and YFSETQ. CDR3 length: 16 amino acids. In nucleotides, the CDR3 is TGCGCCAGCAGCTTGGCACAGGGGTGGGGCAGGTCACCCCTCCACTTT. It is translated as CASSLAQGWGRSPLHF.

Here the CDR3 DNA reads TGTGCCAGCACCAAACCCATAAATCAGCCCCAGCATTTT. Protein product: CASTKPINQPQHF. This chain uses TRBV28 with TRBJ1-5; the D is unclear. V gave up 7 bases and J gave up 4 bases, with 11 bases separating them. Per the germline V gene, CDR1 is MDHEN and CDR2 is SYDVKM. The CDR3 extends over 13 amino acids.

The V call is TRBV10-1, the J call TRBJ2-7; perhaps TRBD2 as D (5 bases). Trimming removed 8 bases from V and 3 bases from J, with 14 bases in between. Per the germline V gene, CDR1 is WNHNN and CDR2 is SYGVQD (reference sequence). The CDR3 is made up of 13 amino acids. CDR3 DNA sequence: TGCGCCAGCTTCTGTCGGGATATCTACGAGCAGTACTTC. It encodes CASFCRDIYEQYF.

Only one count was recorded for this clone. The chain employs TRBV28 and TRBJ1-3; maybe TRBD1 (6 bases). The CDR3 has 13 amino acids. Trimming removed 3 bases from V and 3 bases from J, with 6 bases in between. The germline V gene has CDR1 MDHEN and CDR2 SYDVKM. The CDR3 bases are TGTGCCAGCAGTTTGGACAGTGGAAACACCATATATTTT. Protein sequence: CASSLDSGNTIYF.

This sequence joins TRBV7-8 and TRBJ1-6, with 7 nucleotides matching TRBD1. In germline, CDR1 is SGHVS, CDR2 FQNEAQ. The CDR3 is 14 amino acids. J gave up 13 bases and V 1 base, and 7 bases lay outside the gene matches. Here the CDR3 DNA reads TGTGCCAGCAGCTTAGGGGGGGACAGTGCGCCCCTCCACTTT. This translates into CASSLGGDSAPLHF.

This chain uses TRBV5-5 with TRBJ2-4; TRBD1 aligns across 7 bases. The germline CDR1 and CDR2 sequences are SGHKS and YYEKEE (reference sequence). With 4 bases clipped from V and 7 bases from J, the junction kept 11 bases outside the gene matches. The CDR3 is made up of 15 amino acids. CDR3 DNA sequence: TGTGCCAGCAGCCCCACCGGGACAGCCGACAACATTCAGTACTTC. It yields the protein CASSPTGTADNIQYF.

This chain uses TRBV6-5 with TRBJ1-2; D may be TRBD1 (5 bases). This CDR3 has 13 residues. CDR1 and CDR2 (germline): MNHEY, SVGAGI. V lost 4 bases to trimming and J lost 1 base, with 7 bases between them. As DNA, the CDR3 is TGTGCCAGCAGTTCGGGGGATAACTATGGCTACACCTTC. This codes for CASSSGDNYGYTF.

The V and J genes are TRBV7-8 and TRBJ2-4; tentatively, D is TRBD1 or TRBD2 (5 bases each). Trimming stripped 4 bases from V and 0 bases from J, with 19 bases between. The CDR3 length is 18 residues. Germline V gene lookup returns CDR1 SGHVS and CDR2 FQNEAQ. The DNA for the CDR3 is TGTGCCAGCAGCTATAGACTCCAGACCGGGGCAGCCAAAAACATTCAGTACTTC. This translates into CASSYRLQTGAAKNIQYF.

The CDR3 sequence is CASSGRTGDQYF. The CDR3, as DNA: TGTGCCAGCAGCGGACGGACAGGGGATCAGTACTTC. The chain joins TRBV14 to TRBJ2-4, with 9 bases that match TRBD1. The germline V gene encodes CDR1 SGHDN and CDR2 FVKESK. The CDR3 covers 12 residues. The V and J ends lost 5 bases and 12 bases, in that order; junction bases with no gene match: 5.

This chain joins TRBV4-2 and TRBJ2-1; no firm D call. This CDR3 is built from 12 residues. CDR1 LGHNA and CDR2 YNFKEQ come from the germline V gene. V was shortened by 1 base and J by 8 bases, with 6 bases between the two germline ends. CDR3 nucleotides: TGTGCCAGCAGCCAAGTTTTGGATGAGCAGTTCTTC. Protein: CASSQVLDEQFF.

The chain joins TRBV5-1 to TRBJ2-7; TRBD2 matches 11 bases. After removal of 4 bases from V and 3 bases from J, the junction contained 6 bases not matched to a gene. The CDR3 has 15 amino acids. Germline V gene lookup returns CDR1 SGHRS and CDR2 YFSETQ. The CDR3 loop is CASSPRGLADYEQYF. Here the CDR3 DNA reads TGCGCCAGCAGCCCTCGGGGACTAGCGGACTACGAGCAGTACTTC.

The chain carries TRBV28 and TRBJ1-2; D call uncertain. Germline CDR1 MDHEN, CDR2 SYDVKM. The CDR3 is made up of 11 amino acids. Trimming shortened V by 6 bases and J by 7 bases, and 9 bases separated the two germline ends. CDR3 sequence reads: CASSARAGYTF. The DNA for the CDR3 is TGTGCCAGCAGCGCGAGGGCTGGCTACACCTTC.

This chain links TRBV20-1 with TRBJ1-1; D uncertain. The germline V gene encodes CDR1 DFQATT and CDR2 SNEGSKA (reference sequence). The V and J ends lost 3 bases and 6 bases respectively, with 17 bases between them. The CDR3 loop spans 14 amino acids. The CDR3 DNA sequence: TGCAGTGCTAGTAAGTCCCACAGTGGGGCTGAAGCTTTCTTT. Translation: CSASKSHSGAEAFF.

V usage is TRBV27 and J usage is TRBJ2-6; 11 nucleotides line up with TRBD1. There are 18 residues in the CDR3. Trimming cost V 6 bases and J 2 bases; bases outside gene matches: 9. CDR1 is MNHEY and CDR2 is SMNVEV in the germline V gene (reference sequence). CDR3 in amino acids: CASRASWGQGAGANVLTF. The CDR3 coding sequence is TGTGCCAGCAGAGCCTCCTGGGGACAGGGGGCTGGGGCCAACGTCCTGACTTTC.

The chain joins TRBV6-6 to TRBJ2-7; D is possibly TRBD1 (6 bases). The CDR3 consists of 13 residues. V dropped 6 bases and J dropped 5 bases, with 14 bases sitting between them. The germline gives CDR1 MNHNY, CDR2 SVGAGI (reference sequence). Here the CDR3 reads CASRKGEWDEQYF. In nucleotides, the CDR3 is TGTGCCAGCAGGAAGGGGGAGTGGGACGAGCAGTACTTC.